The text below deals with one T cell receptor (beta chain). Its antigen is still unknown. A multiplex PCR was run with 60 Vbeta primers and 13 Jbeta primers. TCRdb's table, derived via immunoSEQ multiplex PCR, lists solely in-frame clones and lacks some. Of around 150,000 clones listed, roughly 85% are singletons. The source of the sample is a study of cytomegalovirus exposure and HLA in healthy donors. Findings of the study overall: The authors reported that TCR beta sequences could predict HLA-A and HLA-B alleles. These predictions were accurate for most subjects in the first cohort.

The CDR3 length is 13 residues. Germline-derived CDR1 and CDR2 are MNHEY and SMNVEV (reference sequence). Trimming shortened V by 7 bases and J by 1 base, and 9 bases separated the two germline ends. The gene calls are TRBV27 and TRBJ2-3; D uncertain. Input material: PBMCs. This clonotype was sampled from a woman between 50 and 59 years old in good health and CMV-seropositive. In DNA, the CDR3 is TGTGCCAGCAACCCTACCGGCACAGATACGCAGTATTTT. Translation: CASNPTGTDTQYF.